The clone carrying this TCR beta chain was counted once. Antigen specificity is unknown. This record belongs to a study of T cells in Graves' hyperthyroidism and ophthalmopathy. Study-wide results and caveats: Blood shared most expanded thyroid clonotypes above 0.001.

The TCR beta CDR3 regions underwent amplification using RNA transcripts as the source. The HTBI primer set drove a first-round RT-PCR of the TCR CDR3. TCRdb processed the multiplex PCR reads anew with MiXCR; each CDR3 protein has one entry. The sample lists about 570,000 distinct CDR3 sequences; 35% to 55% were seen once. The germline V gene has CDR1 SGHRS and CDR2 YFSETQ. CDR3 length equals 14 residues. V was cut by 1 base and J by 7 bases, with 12 bases left in between. The chain has TRBV5-1 and TRBJ1-5, with a possible D match to TRBD1 (5 bases). The TCR originated in an adult woman with Graves' disease, either hyperthyroidism or ophthalmopathy (not recorded which). The source material was peripheral blood or thyroid tissue (not recorded which). CDR3 bases: TGCGCCAGCAGCTTGCGGGGCAAGGGCCAGCCCCAGCATTTT. Its translation: CASSLRGKGQPQHF.